This T cell receptor (beta chain) appears in the sequencing data of a study of blood T cell repertoires in COVID-19. TCRdb keeps only in-frame clones here, not all; method: immunoSEQ multiplex PCR. This table holds roughly 260,000 clones, roughly 90% found once. The CDR3 runs 16 residues. Losses at the gene ends were 4 bases for V and 0 bases for J; bases not matched to a gene: 4. Germline V lookup: CDR1 LNHDA, CDR2 SQIVND (reference sequence). J is TRBJ2-1 and V is TRBV19; 9 bases line up with TRBD1. The clonotype comes from a woman aged 25 to 39 with acute COVID-19. The sample consisted of PBMCs or T cells enriched from blood (not recorded which). CDR3 DNA sequence: TGTGCCAGTAGTAGGGGACAGGGCGGCTCCTACAATGAGCAGTTCTTC. This gives the protein CASSRGQGGSYNEQFF.